This T cell receptor (beta chain) was identified during a study of PD-1 blockade in classical Hodgkin lymphoma. Time point described: cycle 4 day 1 (C4D1), after 6 weeks of nivolumab. Each patient experienced a relapse that followed autologous stem cell transplantation, and brentuximab vedotin exposure varied. The data were produced by immunoSEQ multiplex PCR, yet TCRdb's version contains in-frame clones alone and is incomplete. The sample shows roughly 30,000 clones, 81% of them seen only once. V was shortened by 4 bases and J by 1 base, with 4 bases between the two germline ends. Germline V lookup: CDR1 SQVTM, CDR2 ANQGSEA. This CDR3 comprises 11 residues.

This chain connects TRBV29-1 to TRBJ1-1; D is unresolved. This TCR was recovered from a human donor with classical Hodgkin lymphoma. Sequenced here: peripheral blood mononuclear cells (PBMCs), sampled before the fourth cycle of nivolumab. CDR3 sequence reads: CSVGQNTEAFF. The CDR3 coding sequence is TGCAGCGTTGGACAGAACACTGAAGCTTTCTTT.